Following are 29 T cell receptor beta chains from one sample sequenced in a study of cytomegalovirus exposure and HLA in healthy donors. Primers included in the PCR were 60 Vbeta and 13 Jbeta primers. Sequencing was performed with immunoSEQ multiplex PCR; in TCRdb, only in-frame clones are kept and a portion is missing. The table has about 94,000 clones, around 84% seen once. Sequencing was performed on PBMCs. These receptors all come from a human donor in good health.

The chain links TRBV27 to TRBJ1-5; D is ambiguous. Germline V gives CDR1 MNHEY, CDR2 SMNVEV (reference sequence). V dropped 4 bases and J dropped 11 bases, with 9 bases sitting between them. CDR3 length: 11 amino acids. The CDR3 loop reads CASSSDGAQHF. CDR3 sequence (DNA): TGTGCCAGCAGTTCGGACGGGGCCCAGCATTTT.

This rearrangement joins TRBV5-8 to TRBJ2-5, with 14 bases fitting TRBD2. The CDR3 spans 18 residues. V shed 0 bases, J shed 0 bases, and the junction held 4 bases outside the gene matches. Germline V gives CDR1 SGHTS, CDR2 YDEGEE. CDR3 nucleotide sequence: TGTGCCAGCAGCTTGGCCGGACTAGCGGGAGGATACCAAGAGACCCAGTACTTC. Translated, it gives CASSLAGLAGGYQETQYF.

The J gene is TRBJ2-1, the V gene TRBV11-2; 10 positions agree with TRBD2. Per germline, CDR1 SGHAT and CDR2 FQNNGV. The V and J ends lost 0 bases and 5 bases, in that order; junction bases with no gene match: 10. The CDR3 is 18 amino acids. The CDR3 protein is CASSLDRAASGSHNEQFF. CDR3 sequence (DNA): TGTGCCAGCAGCTTAGATCGGGCCGCTAGCGGGAGTCACAATGAGCAGTTCTTC. The entire variable domain, with the rest obtained from reference TRBV11-2 and TRBJ2-1, is as follows: EAGVAQSPRYKIIEKRQSVAFWCNPISGHATLYWYQQILGQGPKLLIQFQNNGVVDDSQLPKDRFSAERLKGVDSTLKIQPAKLEDSAVYLCASSLDRAASGSHNEQFFGPGTRLTVL.

This sequence joins TRBV11-2 and TRBJ2-1, with D possibly matching TRBD2 (7 bases). CDR1 is SGHAT and CDR2 is FQNNGV in the germline V gene. Trimming removed 1 base from V and 8 bases from J, with 9 bases in between. The length of the CDR3 is 13 residues. DNA for the CDR3: TGTGCCAGCAGCTTAGGGGGGGGCGATGAGCAGTTCTTC. Amino acid sequence: CASSLGGGDEQFF.

This chain connects TRBV18 to TRBJ1-4; 9 bases are shared with TRBD1. The CDR3 has 16 residues. With V trimmed by 5 bases and J by 3 bases, 7 bases remained unmatched. Germline V gives CDR1 KGHSH, CDR2 LQKENI. The CDR3 loop reads CASSETGGQANEKLFF. CDR3 coding DNA: TGTGCCAGCTCAGAAACAGGGGGCCAAGCTAATGAAAAACTGTTTTTT.

The V and J genes are TRBV6-5 and TRBJ1-1; no firm D call. With 1 base removed from V and 3 bases from J, the gap between germline ends came to 15 bases. The CDR3 covers 16 residues. From germline, CDR1 is MNHEY and CDR2 SVGAGI. The CDR3 reads CASSYFIPPPDTEAFF. Written as DNA, the CDR3 is TGTGCCAGCAGTTACTTTATCCCTCCTCCGGACACTGAAGCTTTCTTT.

The chain links TRBV19 to TRBJ2-7; 8 bases line up with TRBD1. The ends lost 7 bases at V and 6 bases at J; junction bases unmatched: 2. Germline V gene sequence: CDR1 LNHDA, CDR2 SQIVND (reference sequence). The CDR3 is 11 amino acids. The CDR3 is CASTTGGEQYF. CDR3 nucleotides: TGTGCCAGTACCACAGGGGGCGAGCAGTACTTC.

The chain has TRBV9 and TRBJ2-3, with D possibly matching TRBD2 (6 bases). Trimming took off 5 bases at V and 2 bases at J, with 12 bases between the two ends. Germline CDR1 reads SGDLS; CDR2 reads YYNGEE. The CDR3 is 14 amino acids. CDR3 DNA sequence: TGTGCCAGCAGTCTTAGCGGATCCACAGATACGCAGTATTTT. This codes for CASSLSGSTDTQYF.

Only one count was recorded for this clone. The chain employs TRBV27 and TRBJ1-4; D possibly corresponds to TRBD1 (5 bases). Germline V gene lookup returns CDR1 MNHEY and CDR2 SMNVEV (reference sequence). With 6 bases removed from V and 8 bases from J, the gap between germline ends came to 16 bases. This CDR3 region has 14 residues. CDR3 sequence reads: CASSRGIGSEKLFF. In DNA, the CDR3 is TGTGCCAGCAGCCGGGGCATCGGGAGCGAAAAACTGTTTTTT.

The chain employs TRBV6-5 and TRBJ2-2, with D possibly TRBD2 on 5 matching bases. V was shortened by 2 bases and J by 4 bases, with 11 bases between the two germline ends. CDR1 is MNHEY, CDR2 SVGAGI, per germline. CDR3 length equals 15 residues. The CDR3 DNA sequence: TGTGCCAGCAGTTACGAGGGCGCGGGCACCGGGGAGCTGTTTTTT. Translated, it gives CASSYEGAGTGELFF.

The J gene is TRBJ1-5, the V gene TRBV28; TRBD1 aligns across 10 bases. The V gene end was trimmed by 6 bases and the J gene end by 4 bases; junction bases not matched to a gene: 3. CDR1 is MDHEN, CDR2 SYDVKM, per germline. The CDR3 length is 14 residues. The CDR3 sequence: CASSRTGGNQPQHF. The CDR3 DNA sequence: TGTGCCAGCAGCCGGACAGGGGGTAATCAGCCCCAGCATTTT.

This clone showed up just once. The chain links TRBV9 to TRBJ2-7; weak D call: TRBD1 (5 bases). CDR1 is SGDLS, CDR2 YYNGEE, per germline. The CDR3 is 14 amino acids. V lost 0 bases and J lost 3, with 10 bases in between. Here the CDR3 reads CASSVGAGLYEQYF. DNA for the CDR3: TGTGCCAGCAGCGTAGGTGCAGGGCTCTACGAGCAGTACTTC.

The chain has TRBV21-1 and TRBJ1-1. TRBV21-1 has pseudogene status. The CDR3 covers 13 residues. This chain's CDR3 is CASSERRPTEAFF. For the CDR3, the DNA is TGTGCCAGCAGCGAAAGGAGACCCACTGAAGCTTTCTTT.

CDR3 residues: CASSVDIGEAFF. In DNA, the CDR3 is TGTGCCAGCAGCGTAGATATCGGGGAAGCTTTCTTT. The chain couples TRBV9 to TRBJ1-1, with D unresolved. The CDR3 runs to 12 residues. The ends were cut back, 0 bases at V and 8 bases at J, with 8 bases in the middle. Germline V lookup: CDR1 SGDLS, CDR2 YYNGEE.

The chain couples TRBV19 to TRBJ2-5, with 10 bases identical to TRBD2. V lost 1 base and J lost 6; bases outside the gene matches: 5. Germline V lookup: CDR1 LNHDA, CDR2 SQIVND (reference sequence). The CDR3 length is 15 residues. CDR3 bases: TGTGCCAGTAGTATAGCCCTAGCGGGGGTAAAGACCCAGTACTTC. It specifies CASSIALAGVKTQYF.

This sequence joins TRBV18 and TRBJ2-7; TRBD1 matches at 8 bases. The CDR3 sequence is 17 residues long. With V trimmed by 4 bases and J by 2 bases, 13 bases remained unmatched. Germline loops: CDR1 KGHSH, CDR2 LQKENI. In nucleotides, the CDR3 is TGTGCCAGCTCACTCTATGGGACAGGAGCTGATACCTACGAGCAGTACTTC. Translation gives CASSLYGTGADTYEQYF.

This CDR3 is CASDANLDGNYGYTF. CDR3 coding DNA: TGTGCCAGCGACGCCAACCTAGACGGGAACTATGGCTACACCTTC. The V call is TRBV7-9, the J call TRBJ1-2, with D unresolved. The V gene lost 8 bases and the J gene lost 2 bases, with 18 bases spanning the gap. CDR3 length equals 15 residues. Germline CDR1 reads SEHNR; CDR2 reads FQNEAQ (reference sequence).

The J gene is TRBJ2-7, the V gene TRBV11-2; TRBD1 matches 7 bases. The CDR3 totals 15 residues. J gave up 0 bases and V 3 bases, and 5 bases lay outside the gene matches. Germline CDR1 reads SGHAT; CDR2 reads FQNNGV. The CDR3 spells CASSLGQLSSYEQYF. The DNA of the CDR3 is TGTGCCAGCAGCTTGGGACAGTTGAGCTCCTACGAGCAGTACTTC. Full variable domain (remainder filled in from reference TRBV11-2 and TRBJ2-7): EAGVAQSPRYKIIEKRQSVAFWCNPISGHATLYWYQQILGQGPKLLIQFQNNGVVDDSQLPKDRFSAERLKGVDSTLKIQPAKLEDSAVYLCASSLGQLSSYEQYFGPGTRLTVT.

The table lists this clone with a few counts. The rearrangement uses TRBV6-5 and TRBJ2-1; maybe TRBD2 (6 bases). Deletions cut 5 bases from V and 2 bases from J, with 13 bases between. CDR3 size: 15 residues. CDR1 is MNHEY, CDR2 SVGAGI, per germline. Here the CDR3 DNA reads TGTGCCAGCAGTCCAGAAACTAGCACCTACAATGAGCAGTTCTTC. This sequence encodes CASSPETSTYNEQFF.

The chain uses TRBV21-1 and TRBJ2-7; the table's D call, TRBD2, was not checked against the DNA. TRBV21-1 is reported as a pseudogene. The CDR3 has 17 amino acids. CDR3 amino acids: CASSKDPSGRISYEQYF. CDR3 nucleotide sequence: TGTGCCAGCAGCAAAGATCCTAGCGGGAGGATCTCCTACGAGCAGTACTTC.

This clone was seen just once. The DNA for the CDR3 is TGTGCCAGCACCCAGGTGGCCCAGGGTGAGCAGTTCTTC. Translated, it gives CASTQVAQGEQFF. This chain links TRBV11-2 with TRBJ2-1; D is possibly TRBD1 (5 bases). Germline V lookup: CDR1 SGHAT, CDR2 FQNNGV. The V end was cut by 7 bases, the J end by 9 bases, with 16 bases between. The CDR3 extends over 13 amino acids.

To note about this clone: Other nucleotide sequences from this sample produce the same CDR3. The rearrangement joins TRBV9 to TRBJ2-3; maybe TRBD2 (6 bases). Germline V CDR1 and CDR2: SGDLS, YYNGEE. The CDR3 has 13 residues. The germline V and J ends were trimmed by 7 bases and 0 bases, with 9 bases remaining between them. CDR3 protein: CASWDFSTDTQYF. The DNA of the CDR3 is TGTGCCAGCTGGGACTTCAGCACAGATACGCAGTATTTT.

The chain is built from TRBV7-2 and TRBJ1-2, with TRBD1 matching over 7 bases. J gave up 2 bases and V 5 bases, and 17 bases lay outside the gene matches. The CDR3 runs to 18 residues. Germline V gene sequence: CDR1 SGHTA, CDR2 FQGNSA. CDR3 sequence (DNA): TGTGCCAGCAGCCAAAGACAGGGTCGAACTCCCCGAAACTATGGCTACACCTTC. Translation gives CASSQRQGRTPRNYGYTF.

The CDR3 region has the DNA TGTGCCAGCAGTTTCGCACAGGGCACCTACGAGCAGTACTTC. This encodes CASSFAQGTYEQYF. This chain connects TRBV28 to TRBJ2-7; D perhaps matches TRBD1 (6 bases). Trimming shortened V by 3 bases and J by 2 bases, and 11 bases separated the two germline ends. This CDR3 comprises 14 residues. Germline V gene lookup returns CDR1 MDHEN and CDR2 SYDVKM.

The chain links TRBV15 to TRBJ1-5; TRBD1 might be the D (5 bases). The CDR3 covers 15 residues. Germline V gives CDR1 LNHNV, CDR2 YYDKDF (reference sequence). The V end lost 0 bases, the J end lost 3 bases, and 9 bases lay between the germline ends. The CDR3 sequence is CATSRDGAPNQPQHF. Here the CDR3 DNA reads TGTGCCACCAGCAGAGATGGGGCGCCCAATCAGCCCCAGCATTTT.

V gene TRBV28 combines with J gene TRBJ1-2, with D uncertain. The CDR3 has 12 amino acids. The V gene's germline CDR1 is MDHEN and CDR2 SYDVKM. The V and J ends lost 5 bases and 8 bases respectively, with 12 bases between them. CDR3: CASSSGGLGYTF. In DNA, the CDR3 is TGTGCCAGCAGTAGTGGAGGGTTGGGCTACACCTTC.

This clone was counted once. V gene TRBV7-3 combines with J gene TRBJ2-5; TRBD1 matches at 10 bases. The CDR3 sequence is 16 residues long. Germline-derived CDR1 and CDR2 are SGHTA and FQGTGA. The V gene end was trimmed by 5 bases and the J gene end by 3 bases; junction bases not matched to a gene: 9. CDR3 DNA: TGTGCCAGCAGCGGTGAGTTGGACAGGGGGAAAGAGACCCAGTACTTC. This translates into CASSGELDRGKETQYF.

The chain combines TRBV29-1 with TRBJ2-6; D not certain. The CDR3 is made up of 14 amino acids. The germline V gene encodes CDR1 SQVTM and CDR2 ANQGSEA. Trimming stripped 3 bases from V and 1 base from J, with 7 bases between. CDR3 coding DNA: TGCAGCGTTGAGTGGCCGTCTGGGGCCAACGTCCTGACTTTC. It encodes CSVEWPSGANVLTF.

The CDR3 nucleotides are TGTGCCAGCAGCGCCTGGGAGGTGAACACTGAAGCTTTCTTT. Amino acid sequence: CASSAWEVNTEAFF. The chain is built from TRBV7-9 and TRBJ1-1; D gene ambiguous. The CDR3 spans 14 residues. CDR1 and CDR2 (germline): SEHNR, FQNEAQ (reference sequence). V lost 5 bases to trimming and J lost 0 bases, with 10 bases between them.